The source of this TCR beta chain is a study of beta chain features in type 1 diabetes. The V gene end was trimmed by 4 bases and the J gene end by 5 bases; junction bases not matched to a gene: 19. There are 18 residues in the CDR3. Germline V CDR1 and CDR2: LGHNA, YSLEER. Study results and caveats: For Type 1 diabetes patients, all four CD4+ subsets carried TCRB CDR3s that were moderately but significantly shorter. Compared with healthy donors, patients appeared to share more similar naive, central memory and regulatory TCRB repertoires.

Details on this clone: What it binds is unknown.

By way of CD45RO/CCR7/CD25/CD127/CD95/CD27, the CD4+ regulatory, stem cell-like memory, central memory and naive cells were sorted. The investigators reverse transcribed all of the isolated RNA, so they sequenced expressed TCRB transcripts. The method was immunoSEQ multiplex PCR; TCRdb's version includes in-frame clones alone and lacks a portion of them. Among hundreds of thousands of clones listed, over 12% were seen once. J is TRBJ2-5 and V is TRBV4-3, with 7 bases aligning to TRBD1. The receptor comes from a man aged 18-30 years with type 1 diabetes. The sample was naive CD4+ T cells from blood. The CDR3 coding sequence is TGCGCCAGCAGCCCCCGTCCCCCCGGACAGGATCGTTTGGAGACCCAGTACTTC. Translated: CASSPRPPGQDRLETQYF.